A single sample is the source of the 10 T cell receptor beta chains below, sequenced in a study of CD8 T cells in Susac syndrome. The RNA, about 0.5 to 1 ug, was put through reverse transcription using random hexamers. TCRdb called the immunoSEQ multiplex PCR reads again in MiXCR, with one record for every CDR3 protein. The sample gives 120,000 or so distinct CDR3 sequences, more than 90% of which show up once; around 0.2% is in the top ten. Material: CD8+ T cells from PBMCs. All receptors derive from a human donor with Susac syndrome.

The chain joins TRBV4-1 to TRBJ2-1, with 7 bases that match TRBD2. From germline, CDR1 is MGHRA and CDR2 YSYEKL. This CDR3 has 17 residues. V trimming: 1 base; J trimming: 5 bases; junction bases outside the gene matches: 11. CDR3 protein: CASSQGLSGGFNNEQFF. In DNA form, the CDR3 reads TGCGCCAGCAGCCAAGGGCTTTCGGGAGGCTTTAACAATGAGCAGTTCTTC.

This clonotype was counted once. The chain joins TRBV11-2 to TRBJ2-3; unclear D gene. CDR3 length: 14 residues. Trimming removed 2 bases at V and 2 bases at J, with 8 bases between. The germline CDR1 and CDR2 sequences are SGHAT and FQNNGV. In DNA, the CDR3 is TGTGCCAGCAGCTTACACAGTTACACAGATACGCAGTATTTT. Translation gives CASSLHSYTDTQYF.

The CDR3: CAWSVSDLLNTEAFF. In nucleotides, the CDR3 is TGTGCCTGGAGTGTTTCGGACCTTCTGAACACTGAAGCTTTCTTT. This chain uses TRBV30 with TRBJ1-1; D not certain. This CDR3 contains 15 residues. The germline V gene has CDR1 GTSNPN and CDR2 SVGIG (reference sequence). V was pared by 0 bases and J by 0 bases, with 11 bases between.

This chain joins TRBV3-1 and TRBJ2-7; 7 nucleotides match TRBD1. Looked up from germline, CDR1 is LGHDT and CDR2 is YNNKEL (reference sequence). The CDR3 is 14 amino acids. V shed 3 bases, J shed 2 bases, and the junction held 4 bases outside the gene matches. This CDR3 reads CASSHRDSTYEQYF. The CDR3 DNA sequence: TGTGCCAGCAGCCACCGGGACAGCACCTACGAGCAGTACTTC.

Here the CDR3 reads CAWSPNGGTEAFF. CDR3 sequence (DNA): TGTGCCTGGAGTCCGAATGGGGGAACTGAAGCTTTCTTT. The V and J genes are TRBV30 and TRBJ1-1, with TRBD1 as a possible D gene (5 bases). Trimming left V 2 bases short and J 5 bases short, with 12 bases between. The V gene's germline CDR1 is GTSNPN and CDR2 SVGIG (reference sequence). The CDR3 is 13 residues long.

This sequence joins TRBV19 and TRBJ1-2, with D perhaps TRBD1 (5 bases). V lost 3 bases, J lost 3 bases, and 11 bases lay in between. Germline CDR1 and CDR2: LNHDA and SQIVND (reference sequence). The CDR3 contains 14 residues. The CDR3 here is CASSIQGVHYGYTF. The CDR3 nucleotides read TGTGCCAGTAGTATCCAGGGCGTGCACTATGGCTACACCTTC.

The rearrangement links TRBV20-1 to TRBJ2-7, with 7 bases that match TRBD2. The V gene's germline CDR1 is DFQATT and CDR2 SNEGSKA (reference sequence). This CDR3 comprises 15 residues. The V and J ends lost 3 bases and 2 bases, in that order; junction bases with no gene match: 10. CDR3 nucleotide sequence: TGCAGTGCTAGTGATGGGCTAGCGGATACCTACGAGCAGTACTTC. Protein: CSASDGLADTYEQYF.

This sequence joins TRBV9 and TRBJ2-3, with TRBD2 matching over 8 bases. This CDR3 is 16 amino acids long. The trim removed 4 bases at V and 2 bases at J, leaving 9 bases unmatched. Germline loops: CDR1 SGDLS, CDR2 YYNGEE. This CDR3 reads CASSSRLAGPTDTQYF. DNA for the CDR3: TGTGCCAGCAGCTCGAGATTAGCGGGACCCACAGATACGCAGTATTTT.

This rearrangement joins TRBV7-9 to TRBJ2-3; 7 bases fit TRBD2. Per germline, CDR1 SEHNR and CDR2 FQNEAQ (reference sequence). This CDR3 has 13 residues. The V gene end was trimmed by 7 bases and the J gene end by 4 bases; junction bases not matched to a gene: 5. The CDR3 nucleotides are TGTGCCAGCACCCGCGGGAGCGCAGATACGCAGTATTTT. Its translation: CASTRGSADTQYF.

The genes are TRBV2 and TRBJ2-7, with D possibly being TRBD2 (5 bases). CDR1 and CDR2 (germline): SNHLY, FYNNEI. The CDR3 loop spans 14 amino acids. Trimming stripped 1 base from V and 7 bases from J, with 14 bases between. Here the CDR3 reads CASSEGTELPEQYF. CDR3 nucleotides: TGTGCCAGCAGTGAAGGGACTGAGTTGCCTGAGCAGTACTTC.